This record looks at one T cell receptor beta chain sequence and its context. Its specific antigen is unknown. This record belongs to a study of cytomegalovirus exposure and HLA in healthy donors (dated by TCRdb to 2016 to 2017). The study in broad terms: In an earlier analysis of roughly 500 of the donors, about 260 Gb of sequence data and 95 million to 130 million unique TCR beta sequences from roughly 190 million T cells were reported. The number of typed donors differed by locus: roughly 629-630 for A, B, C, DRB1 and DQB1; 500 to 550 for DQA1; some 610 for DPA1; and around 470 for DPB1. Rather than using new phenotypic data, the later analysis identified candidate immune exposures from TCR beta sequences and from how often those sequences occurred across donors. A later analysis re-examined previously published TCR beta repertoires from roughly 650 donors and added high-resolution HLA genotyping to investigate patterns of TCR occurrence. The study aimed to test whether signatures of past pathogen exposure could be identified by cataloging public T cell receptors. To predict cytomegalovirus infection status, the study combined high-throughput TCR immunosequencing, statistical association of individual TCRs with disease status, and machine learning. Because of strong linkage in the cohort, five DR-DQ haplotypes were treated as single units for association and clustering. In an earlier analysis of 587 of the donors, high-throughput TCR beta sequencing was used to judge whether each TCR beta V gene segment behaved as functional or pseudogenic. Among around 400 genotyped donors of the cohort, an average of about 240,000 unique TCR beta nucleotide sequences was sequenced per donor, of which 15% to 20% were non-productive. About 280 gigabases of sequencing data and about 92 million unique TCR sequences made up an early release that covered under 750 HLA-typed donors. A later genetic analysis took genome-wide SNP genotypes for about three fifths of the roughly 670 donors and used that subset as a discovery cohort. Alongside the repertoire data, information on donor age, sex, ethnicity and CMV serostatus was compiled. The study used immunosequencing to profile the T cell repertoires of several hundred subjects and linked those repertoires to cytomegalovirus serostatus. Both class I and class II loci were covered by HLA typing, at four-digit resolution. In addition to the first cohort of around 670 subjects, a separate validation cohort of some 120 different subjects was used. All discovery cohort repertoires had been generated on a single sequencing platform. The genetic ancestry cluster associated with self-reported Caucasian donors included roughly 84% of the 350 to 500 genotyped donors.

The method behind the library was the immunoSEQ multiplex PCR assay. A mixture of 60 forward primers for TCR Vbeta segments and 13 reverse primers for TCR Jbeta segments was used in the multiplex PCR. The CDR3 region of rearranged TCR beta genes was amplified from genomic DNA with a multiplex PCR assay. On the Illumina HiSeq System, the amplified TCR beta libraries were sequenced as 87-base-pair reads. Per the authors' processing: Across the 670 or so repertoires, a later analysis counted roughly 77 million unique TCR beta chains, 9.5 million to 13 million of which were shared by at least two donors. To remove PCR and sequencing errors, raw reads were error-corrected and collapsed into unique sequences using a nearest-neighbor algorithm that merged closely related sequences. CDR3 sequences were aligned to IMGT reference sequences to assign V, D and J gene segments. For a sequence to be retained, a match of at least six nucleotides to both a V gene segment and a J gene segment was required. Rearrangements were called productive when the CDR3 lacked stop codons and stayed in frame with V and J; all others were non-productive. Following IMGT convention, CDR3 was defined as the stretch from the second conserved V-encoded cysteine to the conserved J-encoded phenylalanine. In an earlier analysis of 550 to 650 of the donors, sequences lacking an unambiguous match to a single V gene segment were excluded. An earlier analysis of 500 to 700 of the donors classified V segments as functional when productive rearrangements were above 56.7% and as segregating when the standard deviation between donors was above 5%. A statistical classification framework was built for diagnosing cytomegalovirus status from the catalog of TCR beta chain sequences. V and J gene assignment, in a later analysis, came from comparing TCR nucleotide sequences with IMGT/GENE-DB human TR gene sequences. A later analysis assigned CDR3 sequences and most-parsimonious VDJ recombination scenarios with the TCRdist pipeline. In a later analysis, each TCR beta chain was defined by its CDR3 amino acid sequence together with its V-gene family, and reads without a unique V-gene family were excluded. As a way to deal with suspected cross-contamination and a sequencing artifact, a later analysis dropped approximately 570 nucleotide sequences that were highly shared and had low generation probability. For each public chain, a later analysis derived a clonal expansion index from normalized ranks of inferred template counts within each repertoire. In a later analysis, generation probabilities were computed with a VDJ recombination model fitted to out-of-frame rearrangements, and the resulting probabilities were checked against IGoR. In a later analysis, hypergeometric tests were used to score TCR-TCR, TCR-HLA and TCR-CMV co-occurrence, with a repertoire-size bias correction applied to TCR pairs. To estimate false discovery rates, a later analysis permuted the HLA or CMV assignments 20 times. In a later analysis, co-occurring TCRs were grouped using DBSCAN, and TCRdist sequence similarity was added for clustering within HLA-allele-positive subsets. For co-occurrence clustering, repertoires with fewer than 30,000 or more than 120,000 public chains were excluded, along with 4 to 6 repertoires with anomalous nucleotide sharing. TCRdb took this table from immuneACCESS and kept in-frame rearrangements with V and J called. Such tables lack part of the clones; where checked against another copy, unresolved V genes explain under half of the gap, and the rest is unexplained. The DNA was the basis for D and trimming; V, J and clone size are from that table. The sample table gives 60,000 to 100,000 clones. The top ten hold about 4.6% of the sample.

The cohort comprised some 730 healthy bone marrow donors. All cohort members were sampled while nominally healthy, although unrecorded immune exposures were likely present. The donor tested CMV seronegative, placing the donor among the 352 seronegative members of the cohort. Every donor gave a peripheral blood sample, and the peripheral blood mononuclear cells from that sample were used for TCR beta sequencing. The Qiagen DNeasy Blood Extraction Kit was used to extract genomic DNA from the blood cell samples. Points the paper makes about the study in general: It was suggested by the authors that the approach could potentially be generalized to other disease states and immunological phenotypes. Compared with the approximately 670-donor mean, donors in an Asian-associated ancestry cluster had fewer N-insertions in productive TCRs, according to a later genetic analysis. Roughly uniform sequencing depth across donors was assumed in presence/absence analyses, although this assumption may not hold. Linkage disequilibrium might explain the correlated functional status among segregating V segments, but an unknown experimental factor could not be excluded. The classifier was reported to diagnose cytomegalovirus status with high specificity and sensitivity in both the original and validation cohorts. Broadly in line with IMGT annotations, most TCR beta V segments showed up in productive rearrangements about 87% or about 30% of the time in an earlier analysis of approximately 600 of the donors. A total of 150 to 200 TCR beta chains were listed by the study as associated with cytomegalovirus. A later analysis found that TCR association rates varied across HLA loci, with DRB1 alleles showing the most associated TCRs and HLA-C alleles the fewest. Some IMGT-functional V segments, including TRBV6-2 and TRBV6-3, could not be distinguished by the 87-base-pair reads and were therefore excluded. In a later analysis, most CMV-associated TCR beta chains were found to appear HLA-restricted, with HLA associations seemingly driven largely by CMV exposure. Most TCR sequences were seen in very few donors, while some public TCRs were found in many individuals. A cluster of highly shared sequence variants was judged likely to represent a technical artifact of the sequencing pipeline. A further reported finding was that TCR beta sequences accurately predicted the HLA-A and HLA-B alleles for most subjects in the first cohort. In a later analysis, several top co-occurrence clusters were reported to appear linked to parvovirus B19, influenza, CMV and Epstein-Barr virus. About 17 rarely observed V segments, including chromosome 9 orphons, were excluded from the earlier analysis of several hundred of the donors because counts were too low. A later genetic analysis associated a missense DCLRE1C variant with V-gene and J-gene trimming of TCR beta chains, and an independent cohort replicated the association. Because some donors lacked HLA typing at each locus, the association tests relied only on the typed subset. Immune exposure information for the cohort was limited to CMV serostatus. A later analysis found that HLA-associated TCR beta chains were more clonally expanded and had lower generation probabilities than equally common non-associated chains. In this cohort, only TCR beta chains were sequenced, and detectable features were limited by the absence of alpha or paired-chain data. When HLA alleles, especially DR and DQ, strongly co-occurred, attributing TCR associations to individual alleles was difficult. In a later analysis, 15,000 to 20,000 TCR beta sequences were associated with specific HLA alleles at a false discovery rate of 0.05. In vitro tests confirmed that a few of the cytomegalovirus-associated TCR beta chains recognize cytomegalovirus antigens.

V lost 5 bases and J lost 2 bases, and the count of bases not matched to a germline gene is 6. Looking up the germline V gene yields CDR1 SGHTA and CDR2 FQGNSA. From its cysteine to its phenylalanine, the CDR3 spans 14 amino acids. The only DNA kept is the CDR3, 42 bases in frame from the first base. The receptor was isolated from a man aged 25-45 years in good health and CMV-seronegative. The sequenced material came from PBMCs. Here the chain combines TRBV7-2 and TRBJ2-7; 7 bases in the middle match TRBD2. The DNA reads as follows: TGTGCCAGCAGCCCACGGGACTACGCCTACGAGCAGTACTTC. This encodes CASSPRDYAYEQYF.